A single sample gave rise to the 17 T cell receptor beta chains below, sequenced in a study of cytomegalovirus exposure and HLA in healthy donors. PCR involved 60 Vbeta and 13 Jbeta primers. Here immunoSEQ multiplex PCR was the method, and the copy in TCRdb shows in-frame clones only, minus some. Its table records 45,000 to 60,000 clones. Sample: PBMCs. Receptors originate from a male donor in good health and CMV-seronegative.

V and J are TRBV5-6 and TRBJ2-3; 9 bases line up with TRBD1. CDR3 length equals 17 residues. V lost 3 bases to trimming and J lost 2 bases; unmatched junction nucleotides: 10. Germline CDR1 SGHDT, CDR2 YYEEEE. DNA of the CDR3: TGTGCCAGCAGCTGGACAGGGGTTTTGCCTTTCACAGATACGCAGTATTTT. Translated, it gives CASSWTGVLPFTDTQYF.

This chain links TRBV7-2 with TRBJ2-5; the D is unclear. Between the trimmed V and J ends, which lost 2 bases and 2 bases, there was a span of 9 bases. Looked up from germline, CDR1 is SGHTA and CDR2 is FQGNSA. The CDR3 length is 14 residues. CDR3 protein: CASSLRGSQETQYF. The CDR3 region has the DNA TGTGCCAGCAGCTTACGAGGCAGTCAAGAGACCCAGTACTTC.

The chain combines TRBV10-2 with TRBJ1-5, with D possibly being TRBD1 (6 bases). CDR1 is WSHSY, CDR2 SAAADI, per germline. The V end lost 5 bases, the J end lost 7 bases, and 15 bases lay between the germline ends. This CDR3 contains 14 residues. CDR3 amino acids: CASSFNDRKQPQHF. Here the CDR3 DNA reads TGCGCCAGCAGTTTCAACGACAGGAAACAGCCCCAGCATTTT.

V gene TRBV27 combines with J gene TRBJ2-7; perhaps TRBD2 as D (7 bases). Germline V gene sequence: CDR1 MNHEY, CDR2 SMNVEV (reference sequence). There are 15 residues in the CDR3. Between the trimmed V and J ends, which lost 6 bases and 6 bases, there was a span of 21 bases. The CDR3 nucleotides are TGTGCCAGCAGCCCTCGTGAGGGGGGGCTTAGCGAGCAGTACTTC. It translates to CASSPREGGLSEQYF.

The V call is TRBV6-1, the J call TRBJ1-1; 9 nucleotides align to TRBD1. CDR3 size: 17 residues. CDR1 and CDR2 from the germline V gene are MNHNS and SASEGT. After removal of 1 base from V and 2 bases from J, the junction contained 8 bases not matched to a gene. CDR3 region: CASSEVLGGQGNTEAFF. The CDR3 DNA reads as TGTGCCAGCAGTGAAGTTTTGGGGGGACAGGGAAACACTGAAGCTTTCTTT.

This chain uses TRBV5-6 with TRBJ1-2, with 9 bases aligning to TRBD1. Germline V CDR1 and CDR2: SGHDT, YYEEEE. The V gene end was trimmed by 4 bases and the J gene end by 8 bases; junction bases not matched to a gene: 3. The CDR3 sequence is 12 residues long. The CDR3 DNA sequence: TGTGCCAGCAGCCCCGGGACAGGGGGCTACACCTTC. This encodes CASSPGTGGYTF.

The genes are TRBV19 and TRBJ2-5, with D perhaps TRBD1 (6 bases). The CDR3 covers 15 residues. Trimming removed 0 bases at V and 0 bases at J, with 8 bases between. CDR1 LNHDA and CDR2 SQIVND come from the germline V gene (reference sequence). As DNA, the CDR3 is TGTGCCAGTAGTATAGAAAGGGGGTACCAAGAGACCCAGTACTTC. Its translation: CASSIERGYQETQYF.

DNA for the CDR3: TGTGCCAGCAGCCAGTACCGGGGTGAAAAACTGTTTTTT. Translated: CASSQYRGEKLFF. V gene TRBV14 combines with J gene TRBJ1-4; D remains ambiguous. V was trimmed by 3 bases and J by 7 bases, leaving 9 bases between them. The V gene's germline CDR1 is SGHDN and CDR2 FVKESK. The CDR3 sequence is 13 residues long.

The V gene is TRBV4-1, the J gene TRBJ1-1; no definite D call. This CDR3 spans 16 amino acids. The germline gives CDR1 MGHRA, CDR2 YSYEKL. V shed 8 bases and J shed 0 bases, with 19 bases lying between them. CDR3 bases: TGCGCCAGCGGGCGTCATGGTGCCGGCATGAACACTGAAGCTTTCTTT. It encodes CASGRHGAGMNTEAFF.

The chain employs TRBV6-6 and TRBJ1-5; 7 positions agree with TRBD1. V was clipped by 2 bases and J by 9 bases; unmatched bases: 7. This CDR3 contains 14 residues. Germline V CDR1 and CDR2: MNHNY, SVGAGI (reference sequence). CDR3 region: CASSYRGLVGPQHF. Here the CDR3 DNA reads TGTGCCAGCAGTTACAGGGGGCTGGTAGGGCCCCAGCATTTT.

The chain employs TRBV29-1 and TRBJ2-4; D possibly corresponds to TRBD2 (5 bases). From germline, CDR1 is SQVTM and CDR2 ANQGSEA. Trimming removed 4 bases from V and 8 bases from J, with 12 bases in between. This CDR3 spans 12 amino acids. DNA of the CDR3: TGCAGCGTTGCTAGGGTCGGGGACATTCAGTACTTC. This translates into CSVARVGDIQYF. Variable domain in full (rest from reference TRBV29-1 and TRBJ2-4): SAVISQKPSRDICQRGTSLTIQCQVDSQVTMMFWYRQQPGQSLTLIATANQGSEATYESGFVIDKFPISRPNLTFSTLTVSNMSPEDSSIYLCSVARVGDIQYFGAGTRLSVL.

The V gene is TRBV10-3, the J gene TRBJ1-2; no clear D gene. V shed 7 bases and J shed 3 bases, with 12 bases lying between them. Per the germline V gene, CDR1 is ENHRY and CDR2 is SYGVKD. CDR3 length: 13 residues. The CDR3 is CAIIQSGDYGYTF. The DNA for the CDR3 is TGTGCCATCATTCAGAGCGGTGACTATGGCTACACCTTC.

V usage is TRBV7-6 and J usage is TRBJ2-7; 7 bases match TRBD1. The CDR3 covers 14 residues. Germline V lookup: CDR1 SGHVS, CDR2 FNYEAQ. V lost 3 bases and J lost 1; bases outside the gene matches: 3. The CDR3 here is CASSFPGQSYEQYF. The DNA of the CDR3 is TGTGCCAGCAGCTTCCCGGGACAGTCCTACGAGCAGTACTTC.

The chain uses TRBV30 and TRBJ2-7; 8 positions match TRBD1. This CDR3 has 15 residues. Germline assignment: CDR1 GTSNPN and CDR2 SVGIG (reference sequence). V lost 2 bases, J lost 3 bases, and 9 bases stayed unmatched. CDR3 loop: CAWSNRQGLGYEQYF. The CDR3 DNA reads TGTGCCTGGAGTAATCGACAGGGGCTGGGCTACGAGCAGTACTTC. The entire variable domain, with the rest obtained from reference TRBV30 and TRBJ2-7, is as follows: SQTIHQWPATLVQPVGSPLSLECTVEGTSNPNLYWYRQAAGRGLQLLFYSVGIGQISSEVPQNLSASRPQDRQFILSSKKLLLSDSGFYLCAWSNRQGLGYEQYFGPGTRLTVT.

The genes are TRBV5-8 and TRBJ1-5; D not resolved. The CDR3 length is 13 residues. From germline, CDR1 is SGHTS and CDR2 YDEGEE. Trimming took off 2 bases at V and 1 base at J, with 4 bases between the two ends. Here the CDR3 reads CASSFRSNQPQHF. In DNA form, the CDR3 reads TGTGCCAGCAGCTTTCGGAGCAATCAGCCCCAGCATTTT.

V and J are TRBV27 and TRBJ1-6; D call uncertain. This CDR3 is built from 16 residues. Germline CDR1 and CDR2: MNHEY and SMNVEV (reference sequence). Trimming pared 3 bases from V and 3 bases from J, leaving 12 bases between. The CDR3 loop reads CASSFTPASYNSPLHF. The CDR3 DNA reads as TGTGCCAGCAGTTTCACGCCAGCGAGCTATAATTCACCCCTCCACTTT.

J is TRBJ2-3 and V is TRBV27; 9 bases are a match to TRBD1. The CDR3 sequence is 14 residues long. The V gene's germline CDR1 is MNHEY and CDR2 SMNVEV (reference sequence). Trimming at V came to 6 bases and at J to 0 bases, leaving 1 base not matched to a gene. The CDR3 DNA follows: TGTGCCAGCAGCGGGACAGGGAGCACAGATACGCAGTATTTT. It specifies CASSGTGSTDTQYF.